The T cell receptor beta chain described here comes from a study of control samples from healthy donors and cancer patients. This CDR3 comprises 14 residues. The V gene lost 5 bases and the J gene lost 7 bases, with 17 bases spanning the gap. Germline CDR1 reads SEHNR; CDR2 reads FQNEAQ (reference sequence). Profiling relied on immunoSEQ multiplex PCR, and the TCRdb table lists in-frame clones only, not all of them. The top ten hold around 5.1% of the sample, which has 150,000 to 200,000 clones, around nine tenths seen once. Material for sequencing was blood. The clonotype originates from a woman aged 25 to 39 in good health. V usage is TRBV7-9 and J usage is TRBJ2-5; possibly TRBD2 for D (5 bases). The CDR3 bases are TGTGCCAGCAGCCTCCCGGGCAGGAGCGGGACCCAGTACTTC. It specifies CASSLPGRSGTQYF.